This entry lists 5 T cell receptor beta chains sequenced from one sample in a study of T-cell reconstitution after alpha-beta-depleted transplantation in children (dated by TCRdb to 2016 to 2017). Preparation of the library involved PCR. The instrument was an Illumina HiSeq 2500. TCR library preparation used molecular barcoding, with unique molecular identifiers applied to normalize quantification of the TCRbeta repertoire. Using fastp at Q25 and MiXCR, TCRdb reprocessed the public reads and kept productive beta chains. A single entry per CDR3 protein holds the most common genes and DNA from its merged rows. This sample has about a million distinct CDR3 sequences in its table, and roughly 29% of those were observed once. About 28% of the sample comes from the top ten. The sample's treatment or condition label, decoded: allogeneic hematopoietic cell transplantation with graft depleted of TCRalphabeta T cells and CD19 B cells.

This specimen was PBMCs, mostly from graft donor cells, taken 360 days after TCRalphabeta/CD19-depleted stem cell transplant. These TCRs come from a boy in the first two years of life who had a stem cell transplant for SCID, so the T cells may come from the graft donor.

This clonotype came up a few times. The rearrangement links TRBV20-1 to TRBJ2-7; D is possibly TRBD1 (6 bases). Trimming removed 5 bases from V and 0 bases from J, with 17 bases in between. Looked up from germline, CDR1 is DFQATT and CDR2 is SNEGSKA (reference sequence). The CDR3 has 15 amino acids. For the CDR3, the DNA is TGCAGTGCTCCCGGTCCGGACAGTTACTCCTACGAGCAGTACTTC. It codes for CSAPGPDSYSYEQYF.

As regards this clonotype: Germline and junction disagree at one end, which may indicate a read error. The CDR3 region is CATSELVTSEFHEQFF. The CDR3 DNA reads TGTGCCACCAGTGAGCTGGTGACTAGCGAGTTTCATGAGCAGTTCTTC. The chain carries TRBV10-3 and TRBJ2-1; TRBD2 matches 8 bases. The CDR3 spans 16 residues. From germline, CDR1 is ENHRY and CDR2 SYGVKD.

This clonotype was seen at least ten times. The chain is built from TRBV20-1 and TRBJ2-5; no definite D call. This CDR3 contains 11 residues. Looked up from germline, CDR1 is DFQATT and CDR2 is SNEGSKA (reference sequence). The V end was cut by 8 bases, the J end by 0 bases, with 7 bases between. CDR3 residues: CSPQHQETQYF. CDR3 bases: TGCAGTCCCCAGCACCAAGAGACCCAGTACTTC.

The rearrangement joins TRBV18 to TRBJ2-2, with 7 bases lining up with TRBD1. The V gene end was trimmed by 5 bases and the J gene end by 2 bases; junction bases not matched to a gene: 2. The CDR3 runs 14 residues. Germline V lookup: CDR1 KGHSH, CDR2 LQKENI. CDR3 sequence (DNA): TGTGCCAGCTCATGGGACAGCAACACCGGGGAGCTGTTTTTT. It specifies CASSWDSNTGELFF.

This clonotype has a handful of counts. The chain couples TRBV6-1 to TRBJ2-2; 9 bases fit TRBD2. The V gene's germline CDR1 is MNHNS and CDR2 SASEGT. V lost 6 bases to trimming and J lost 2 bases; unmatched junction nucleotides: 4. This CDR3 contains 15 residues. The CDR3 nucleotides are TGTGCCAGCAGGCGCGGGGGGGTAAACACCGGGGAGCTGTTTTTT. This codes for CASRRGGVNTGELFF.